A single sample is the source of the 17 T cell receptor beta chains below, sequenced in a study of radiotherapy plus CTLA-4 blockade in lung cancer. The method was immunoSEQ multiplex PCR; TCRdb's version includes in-frame clones alone and lacks a portion of them. The table lists approximately 50,000 clones, about 88% of them singletons. Sequencing used peripheral blood, obtained from a patient treated with radiotherapy plus ipilimumab. These receptor sequences come from a human donor with non-small cell lung cancer that progressed on radiotherapy plus ipilimumab. Some clones in this sample may be carry-over from other donors' samples.

CDR3 sequence reads: CASGASGISTDTQYF. The CDR3, as DNA: TGTGCCAGCGGGGCTTCGGGCATTAGCACAGATACGCAGTATTTT. The chain couples TRBV25-1 to TRBJ2-3; the D gene is possibly TRBD1 (5 bases). CDR1 and CDR2 (germline): MGHDK, SYGVNS. V gave up 8 bases and J gave up 0 bases, with 15 bases separating them. The CDR3 is 15 amino acids.

The rearrangement links TRBV19 to TRBJ2-2; 8 nucleotides line up with TRBD1. Germline V gene data show CDR1 as LNHDA and CDR2 as SQIVND (reference sequence). V gave up 4 bases and J gave up 5 bases; unmatched junction bases: 6. The length of the CDR3 is 15 residues. The CDR3 sequence: CASSTGTGRTGELFF. As DNA, the CDR3 is TGTGCCAGTAGTACCGGGACAGGTCGTACCGGGGAGCTGTTTTTT. Full variable domain (missing parts from reference TRBV19 and TRBJ2-2): DGGITQSPKYLFRKEGQNVTLSCEQNLNHDAMYWYRQDPGQGLRLIYYSQIVNDFQKGDIAEGYSVSREKKESFPLTVTSAQKNPTAFYLCASSTGTGRTGELFFGEGSRLTVL.

V usage is TRBV10-2 and J usage is TRBJ1-5; D is ambiguous. Germline CDR1 reads WSHSY; CDR2 reads SAAADI. CDR3 length equals 14 residues. The V end was cut by 0 bases, the J end by 5 bases, with 8 bases between. The CDR3, as DNA: TGCGCCAGCAGTGAGTCCTTTGTCGATCAGCCCCAGCATTTT. It yields the protein CASSESFVDQPQHF.

The chain links TRBV11-3 to TRBJ2-5, with 10 bases aligning to TRBD1. Germline V gene sequence: CDR1 SGHNT, CDR2 YENEEA. The junction had 3 bases not matched to a gene; V was cut back by 3 bases and J by 2 bases. This CDR3 is 15 amino acids long. CDR3 loop: CASSLGQGLQETQYF. DNA of the CDR3: TGTGCCAGCAGCTTGGGACAGGGGCTTCAAGAGACCCAGTACTTC.

This chain connects TRBV4-2 to TRBJ2-7; 7 positions match TRBD2. This CDR3 contains 15 residues. V dropped 3 bases and J dropped 0; count of bases not matched to a gene: 5. Germline V gene data show CDR1 as LGHNA and CDR2 as YNFKEQ. CDR3 nucleotide sequence: TGTGCCAGCAGCCAGGCGGGACTACGCTCCTACGAGCAGTACTTC. Encoded protein: CASSQAGLRSYEQYF.

The chain recombines TRBV15 with TRBJ2-3; the match to TRBD2 covers 9 bases. CDR1 LNHNV and CDR2 YYDKDF come from the germline V gene (reference sequence). Unmatched junction bases numbered 10, after V lost 4 bases and J lost 5 bases. CDR3 size: 16 residues. The CDR3 DNA is TGTGCCACCAGCACCATAGCGGGAGCGGTGGTAGATACGCAGTATTTT. Amino acid sequence: CATSTIAGAVVDTQYF.

This chain uses TRBV9 with TRBJ1-1; no clear D. Germline lookup yields CDR1 SGDLS and CDR2 YYNGEE. V was pared by 3 bases and J by 1 base, with 13 bases between. The CDR3 is made up of 15 amino acids. This CDR3 reads CASSASLFRNTEAFF. The CDR3 nucleotides are TGTGCCAGCAGCGCTTCACTCTTTAGGAACACTGAAGCTTTCTTT. Using reference TRBV9 and TRBJ1-1 for the parts outside the CDR3, the full variable domain is DSGVTQTPKHLITATGQRVTLRCSPRSGDLSVYWYQQSLDQGLQFLIQYYNGEERAKGNILERFSAQQFPDLHSELNLSSLELGDSALYFCASSASLFRNTEAFFGQGTRLTVV.

V is TRBV5-1 and J is TRBJ2-2, with TRBD2 matching 8 bases. V gave up 1 base and J gave up 2 bases; unmatched junction bases: 4. The length of the CDR3 is 16 residues. From germline, CDR1 is SGHRS and CDR2 YFSETQ. The CDR3 reads CASSLSGGFNTGELFF. Written as DNA, the CDR3 is TGCGCCAGCAGCTTGTCGGGGGGGTTTAACACCGGGGAGCTGTTTTTT. Full variable domain (outside the CDR3, taken from reference TRBV5-1 and TRBJ2-2): KAGVTQTPRYLIKTRGQQVTLSCSPISGHRSVSWYQQTPGQGLQFLFEYFSETQRNKGNFPGRFSGRQFSNSRSEMNVSTLELGDSALYLCASSLSGGFNTGELFFGEGSRLTVL.

The V call is TRBV27, the J call TRBJ2-1; D might be TRBD1 (5 bases). CDR3 length: 15 amino acids. Germline V gene data show CDR1 as MNHEY and CDR2 as SMNVEV (reference sequence). The V end was cut by 6 bases, the J end by 2 bases, with 14 bases between. CDR3 coding DNA: TGTGCCAGCAGATTCCGGACACGTACCTACAATGAGCAGTTCTTC. Translated, it gives CASRFRTRTYNEQFF.

J is TRBJ1-4 and V is TRBV7-9; TRBD1 is a possible D gene (6 bases). The CDR3 is 14 amino acids. Trimming took off 4 bases at V and 5 bases at J, with 11 bases between the two ends. CDR1 is SEHNR and CDR2 is FQNEAQ in the germline V gene (reference sequence). The CDR3 loop is CASSYDRSNEKLFF. CDR3 sequence (DNA): TGTGCCAGCAGCTATGACAGGAGCAATGAAAAACTGTTTTTT.

This clone was counted once. The chain employs TRBV11-1 and TRBJ1-4, with D unresolved. The CDR3 has 16 amino acids. Per germline, CDR1 SGHAT and CDR2 FQDESV (reference sequence). Trimming pared 1 base from V and 7 bases from J, leaving 16 bases between. For the CDR3, the DNA is TGTGCCAGCAGCTTAGGGTGGAGGCTGCATGGTGAAAAACTGTTTTTT. Its translation: CASSLGWRLHGEKLFF.

This rearrangement joins TRBV7-8 to TRBJ1-2; a weak D match, TRBD1 (5 bases). This CDR3 comprises 12 residues. Germline V gene data show CDR1 as SGHVS and CDR2 as FQNEAQ. Trimming cost V 5 bases and J 3 bases, with 7 bases left between them. As DNA, the CDR3 is TGTGCCAGCAGCCTACAGGACTATGGCTACACCTTC. It translates to CASSLQDYGYTF.

V and J are TRBV5-1 and TRBJ1-5; TRBD1 matches 9 bases. From germline, CDR1 is SGHRS and CDR2 YFSETQ. J was trimmed by 8 bases and V by 1 base; bases with no gene match: 4. The CDR3 has 14 amino acids. The CDR3 loop reads CASSLTGGAEPQHF. DNA of the CDR3: TGCGCCAGCAGCTTGACAGGGGGCGCAGAGCCCCAGCATTTT. Drawing the rest from reference TRBV5-1 and TRBJ1-5, the complete variable domain is KAGVTQTPRYLIKTRGQQVTLSCSPISGHRSVSWYQQTPGQGLQFLFEYFSETQRNKGNFPGRFSGRQFSNSRSEMNVSTLELGDSALYLCASSLTGGAEPQHFGDGTRLSIL.

The J gene is TRBJ2-1, the V gene TRBV9, with TRBD2 matching over 14 bases. The germline V gene encodes CDR1 SGDLS and CDR2 YYNGEE. This CDR3 has 16 residues. The junction had 4 bases not matched to a gene; V was cut back by 0 bases and J by 8 bases. The CDR3: CASSVAGGLAGDEQFF. The CDR3 nucleotides read TGTGCCAGCAGCGTAGCAGGGGGACTAGCGGGAGATGAGCAGTTCTTC.

The CDR3 spells CASSHGQGGPEQYF. The CDR3 region has the DNA TGCGCCAGCAGCCACGGACAGGGAGGCCCCGAGCAGTACTTC. V and J are TRBV4-1 and TRBJ2-7, with 8 bases matching TRBD1. There are 14 residues in the CDR3. V shed 3 bases, J shed 6 bases, and the junction held 7 bases outside the gene matches. Germline CDR1 is MGHRA and CDR2 is YSYEKL.

The chain has TRBV7-3 and TRBJ1-3, with D uncertain. The germline V and J ends were trimmed by 4 bases and 3 bases, with 7 bases remaining between them. CDR1 and CDR2 (germline): SGHTA, FQGTGA. The CDR3 spans 13 residues. The CDR3: CASSWPGGNTIYF. As DNA, the CDR3 is TGTGCCAGCAGCTGGCCGGGTGGAAACACCATATATTTT.

This clone was recorded only once. The CDR3 DNA follows: TGTGCCAGCAGTCCGCTTGCGGGGCCCTCTGGGGCCAACGTCCTGACTTTC. Translation: CASSPLAGPSGANVLTF. This sequence joins TRBV27 and TRBJ2-6; D is perhaps TRBD2 (6 bases). CDR1 is MNHEY, CDR2 SMNVEV, per germline (reference sequence). This CDR3 contains 17 residues. V lost 5 bases and J lost 0, with 14 bases in between.